This T cell receptor beta chain was identified during a study of T-cell reconstitution after alpha-beta-depleted transplantation in children. The V end lost 1 base, the J end lost 2 bases, and 12 bases lay between the germline ends. The CDR3 loop spans 15 amino acids. Germline V gene sequence: CDR1 KGHSH, CDR2 LQKENI. A remark on this clonotype: What it recognizes is unknown.

Study-wide points: Diversity and T-cell counts at one year after transplant derived mostly from new T cells. Reportedly, roughly two months post-transplant, alpha-beta T cells arose from several hundred expanded graft clones. Certain patients had high TCRbeta diversity at day 60, and it came from recipient T cells and thymic progenitors that survived.

During its preparation, the TCRbeta library received unique molecular identifiers. TCRdb used MiXCR to reprocess the PCR reads, holding one entry per CDR3 protein. Here the sample spans 610,000 or so distinct CDR3 sequences, roughly 30% being singletons. Here the sequenced sample was PBMCs, taken before TCRalphabeta/CD19-depleted stem cell transplant. The V and J genes are TRBV18 and TRBJ2-7, with D maybe TRBD2 (5 bases). This receptor was taken from a boy younger than two with Wiskott-Aldrich syndrome, due to receive a stem cell transplant. DNA for the CDR3: TGTGCCAGCTCACCACTACATAGCGTTGCCTACGAGCAGTACTTC. Protein product: CASSPLHSVAYEQYF.